This T cell receptor beta chain was sequenced in a study of cytomegalovirus exposure and HLA in healthy donors. In the study overall: A preliminary data release comprised about 85 million unique TCRs obtained from HLA-typed donors.

Study-wide results and limits: The analysis excluded some indistinguishable V segments, including TRBV6-2 and TRBV6-3. Across donors, sequencing depth was assumed by presence/absence analyses to be roughly uniform. Accurate predictions that matched the HLA-A and HLA-B alleles of most subjects were reportedly made from TCR beta sequences.

This clone was counted between two and nine times. Its antigen is not known. In the same sample, other DNA sequences code for this CDR3. In the PCR, 60 Vbeta and 13 Jbeta primers were used. Some clones are missing from TCRdb's copy, which holds only in-frame ones; the method was immunoSEQ multiplex PCR. The sample contains more than 95,000 clones, over 75% of which appear only once. Germline values: CDR1 SNHLY, CDR2 FYNNEI. This CDR3 is 14 amino acids long. The V gene end was trimmed by 4 bases and the J gene end by 2 bases; junction bases not matched to a gene: 2. Input material: PBMCs. The sequence was obtained from a woman in her forties in good health and CMV-seropositive. V and J are TRBV2 and TRBJ1-5; 7 bases fit TRBD1. CDR3 in DNA: TGTGCCAGCAGTGGAGGACAGGGCAATCAGCCCCAGCATTTT. Protein product: CASSGGQGNQPQHF.